This entry is about one TCR beta chain. Its target is not known. There are 12 residues in the CDR3. Per germline, CDR1 SGHNT and CDR2 YYREEE (reference sequence). V was shortened by 4 bases and J by 8 bases, with 12 bases between the two germline ends. TCRdb keeps only in-frame clones here, not all; method: immunoSEQ multiplex PCR. This table has 180,000 or so clones, just over 90% appearing once. The sample belongs to a study of T cell responses to AZD1222 COVID-19 vaccine. Overall study results and limits: Repertoire sampling occurred only after the peak T cell response. White British ancestry dominated among donors, who included more females, and clonal diversity was possibly underestimated. The number of AZD1222 recipients seropositive at baseline was only five or six.

The V and J genes are TRBV5-4 and TRBJ2-5; D is uncertain. The specimen comprised peripheral blood, sampled on day 0 of AZD1222 vaccination. This receptor was taken from an adult in good health. CDR3 amino acids: CASSGPASTQYF. The CDR3, as DNA: TGTGCCAGCAGCGGACCAGCGAGCACCCAGTACTTC.